Listed below are T cell receptor beta chains from one sample, sequenced in a study of T-cell reconstitution after alpha-beta-depleted transplantation in children. TCRdb fed the PCR reads into MiXCR, producing one record per CDR3 protein. The table lists some 250,000 distinct CDR3 sequences, around 12% of them singletons. The sample was PBMCs from the stem cell graft donor, taken from the stem cell graft. The source of these receptors is a human donor who donated a stem cell graft to a child with acute lymphoblastic leukemia. The CDR3 runs from the conserved cysteine through the conserved F or W. Fields, in order: D gene, J gene, V gene, clone size, CDR3 protein, CDR3 DNA. The D gene is left open where the match is weak. Clone size is stated in some rows and not others, as once, few, many or a class when expanded.

>TRBD1|TRBJ2-7|TRBV29-1|many
CSVRTGTPPSYEQYF
TGCAGCGTGAGGACAGGGACCCCACCCTCCTACGAGCAGTACTTC
>TRBD1|TRBJ2-3|TRBV10-3|many
CAIRPGQGADTQYF
TGTGCCATTCGACCGGGACAGGGGGCAGATACGCAGTATTTT
>TRBD2|TRBJ2-1|TRBV6-6|many
CASSSPTGTSGPSKSSYNEQFF
TGTGCCAGCAGTTCGCCTACCGGGACTAGCGGTCCCTCGAAGAGCTCCTACAATGAGCAGTTCTTC
>TRBD1|TRBJ1-5|TRBV6-2/TRBV6-3|many
CASRWDRDNQPQHF
TGTGCCAGCAGGTGGGACAGGGACAATCAGCCCCAGCATTTT
>NA|TRBJ1-1|TRBV11-1|few
CASSVPTAGSSMNTEAFF
TGTGCCAGCAGCGTACCTACAGCGGGCAGTTCTATGAACACTGAAGCTTTCTTT
>NA|TRBJ1-3|TRBV6-2/TRBV6-3|many
CASSYSTLAGLDTIYF
TGTGCCAGCAGTTACTCGACGCTGGCAGGGCTCGACACCATATATTTT
>NA|TRBJ1-5|TRBV6-2/TRBV6-3|many
CASSYRPDSAQPQHF
TGTGCCAGCAGTTACCGACCGGATTCGGCTCAGCCCCAGCATTTT
>TRBD1|TRBJ1-6|TRBV5-1|many
CASSFGTAVNSPLHF
TGCGCCAGCAGCTTTGGGACAGCCGTTAATTCACCCCTCCACTTT
>NA|TRBJ2-3|TRBV6-1|few
CATIHSSQFLTDTQYF
TGTGCCACTATCCATAGTAGTCAGTTCCTGACAGATACGCAGTATTTT
>NA|TRBJ2-1|TRBV29-1|many
CSVTVSEQFF
TGCAGCGTGACTGTCTCTGAGCAGTTCTTC
>NA|TRBJ2-7|TRBV7-9|NA
CASTLSPPYEQYF
TGTGCCAGCACCTTGAGCCCTCCGTACGAGCAGTACTTC
>NA|TRBJ2-1|TRBV7-9|many
CASTPGSYNEQFF
TGTGCCAGCACCCCGGGCAGCTACAATGAGCAGTTCTTC
>TRBD2|TRBJ2-1|TRBV2|few
CASRGGPKPNEQFF
TGTGCCAGCCGGGGGGGCCCAAAACCCAATGAGCAGTTCTTC
>TRBD1|TRBJ2-4|TRBV29-1|many
CSVAGQGAMNIQYF
TGCAGCGTTGCGGGACAGGGGGCGATGAACATTCAGTACTTC
>TRBD1|TRBJ2-7|TRBV10-3|once
CAISETLPGQSSYEQYF
TGTGCCATCAGTGAGACCTTACCGGGACAGTCATCCTACGAGCAGTACTTC
>NA|TRBJ2-2|TRBV7-2|few
CASSFSFGGEPGELFF
TGTGCCAGCAGCTTTAGCTTTGGGGGCGAGCCCGGGGAGCTGTTTTTT
>NA|TRBJ2-5|TRBV9|NA
CASSVVGRGRGETQYF
TGTGCCAGCAGCGTAGTCGGGAGGGGGCGAGGAGAGACCCAGTACTTC
>TRBD2|TRBJ2-7|TRBV5-6|many
CASSFATPGLAGDEQYF
TGTGCCAGCAGCTTTGCTACTCCGGGACTAGCGGGAGACGAGCAGTACTTC
>TRBD2|TRBJ2-1|TRBV27|many
CASRTTSGGEQFF
TGTGCCAGCAGGACGACTAGCGGGGGGGAGCAGTTCTTC
>NA|TRBJ2-5|TRBV30|many
CAWGSKETQYF
TGTGCCTGGGGGAGCAAAGAGACCCAGTACTTC
>NA|TRBJ1-5|TRBV7-2|NA
CASRFTGSNQPQHF
TGTGCCAGCAGATTTACAGGAAGCAATCAGCCCCAGCATTTT
>TRBD1|TRBJ1-5|TRBV12-3/TRBV12-4|few
CASSPGQGIQPQHF
TGTGCCAGCAGTCCGGGACAGGGGATTCAGCCCCAGCATTTT
>TRBD2|TRBJ2-7|TRBV7-3|NA
CASSLNGGRVDEQYF
TGTGCCAGCAGCTTAAACGGCGGGAGGGTAGACGAGCAGTACTTC
>NA|TRBJ2-7|TRBV11-2|NA
CASSLVQSIYEQYF
TGTGCCAGCAGCTTAGTACAGTCTATCTACGAGCAGTACTTC
>NA|TRBJ1-1|TRBV29-1|many
CSVPWGTEAFF
TGCAGCGTCCCCTGGGGCACTGAAGCTTTCTTT
>TRBD1|TRBJ1-2|TRBV24-1|many
CATSDRDRLYGYTF
TGTGCCACCAGTGATAGGGACAGGCTGTATGGCTACACCTTC
>NA|TRBJ2-7|TRBV28|many
CASSLRTYGRLPGYEQYF
TGTGCCAGCAGTTTACGAACCTACGGACGGCTTCCTGGCTACGAGCAGTACTTC
>NA|TRBJ1-1|TRBV18|many
CASSPLNGNTEAFF
TGTGCCAGCTCACCACTTAACGGGAACACTGAAGCTTTCTTT
>TRBD2|TRBJ2-1|TRBV20-1|NA
CSARDSLAGTYNEQFF
TGCAGTGCTAGAGACTCACTAGCGGGAACCTACAATGAGCAGTTCTTC
>TRBD2|TRBJ2-2|TRBV4-2|NA
CASSQVAGVYTGELFF
TGTGCCAGCAGCCAAGTAGCGGGGGTGTACACCGGGGAGCTGTTTTTT
>NA|TRBJ2-5|TRBV28|many
CATRGRDQETQYF
TGTGCCACCCGGGGTAGGGACCAAGAGACCCAGTACTTC
>NA|TRBJ2-3|TRBV6-1|NA
CATPRGLSTDTQYF
TGTGCCACCCCTCGGGGTCTCAGCACAGATACGCAGTATTTT
>NA|TRBJ1-2|TRBV30|NA
CATMPRADYGYTF
TGTGCTACCATGCCGAGAGCCGACTATGGCTACACCTTC
>NA|TRBJ1-3|TRBV10-3|many
CAISGEYGNTIYF
TGTGCCATCTCAGGGGAGTACGGAAACACCATATATTTT
>TRBD1|TRBJ1-1|TRBV30|NA
CAWSHDRGGTEAFF
TGTGCCTGGAGTCACGACAGGGGAGGCACTGAAGCTTTCTTT
>TRBD1|TRBJ2-3|TRBV6-2/TRBV6-3|many
CASSYRQGPTDTQYF
TGTGCCAGCAGTTACCGACAGGGTCCCACAGATACGCAGTATTTT
>TRBD2|TRBJ2-2|TRBV5-1|many
CASSFLGGSAGELFF
TGCGCCAGCAGCTTCTTGGGCGGGAGTGCCGGGGAGCTGTTTTTT
>TRBD1|TRBJ1-5|TRBV12-3/TRBV12-4|many
CASSSQGVYNQPQHF
TGTGCCAGCAGTTCACAGGGGGTTTACAATCAGCCCCAGCATTTT
>NA|TRBJ2-7|TRBV20-1|many
CSGGPRRDEQYF
TGCAGTGGCGGACCTCGGCGGGACGAGCAGTACTTC
>NA|TRBJ2-3|TRBV9|many
CASSVARETDTQYF
TGTGCCAGCAGCGTAGCGCGAGAAACAGATACGCAGTATTTT
>NA|TRBJ2-2|TRBV27|few
CATWRGAGANTGELFF
TGTGCCACCTGGAGGGGGGCGGGCGCGAACACCGGGGAGCTGTTTTTT
>TRBD1|TRBJ2-6|TRBV25-1|many
CASSRQGSGANVLTF
TGTGCCAGCAGTAGACAGGGATCTGGGGCCAACGTCCTGACTTTC
>TRBD1|TRBJ2-7|TRBV7-8|many
CASSLDRGGPYEQYF
TGTGCCAGCAGCTTAGACAGGGGTGGACCCTACGAGCAGTACTTC
>NA|TRBJ1-5|TRBV12-3/TRBV12-4|many
CASSLGYQPQHF
TGTGCCAGCAGTTTAGGGTATCAGCCCCAGCATTTT